Presented here are 32 T cell receptor beta chains from one specimen sequenced in a study of memory CD4+ T cells and cytomegalovirus serostatus. Produced via immunoSEQ multiplex PCR; TCRdb's table is partial and in-frame only. The data show under 55,000 clones, around four fifths seen once. Single viable CD3+CD4+CD8-CD45RO+ cells were sorted as the memory CD4+ T cells. Sequenced sample: memory CD4+ T cells from blood. Receptors originate from an adult in good health and CMV-seropositive.

The chain carries TRBV25-1 and TRBJ1-2; D call uncertain. CDR3 length equals 11 residues. The V gene's germline CDR1 is MGHDK and CDR2 SYGVNS. Between the trimmed V and J ends, which lost 4 bases and 8 bases, there was a span of 8 bases. The CDR3 loop reads CASSARAGYTF. CDR3 sequence (DNA): TGTGCCAGCAGTGCCCGAGCGGGCTACACCTTC.

V is TRBV2 and J is TRBJ1-4; no clear D gene. The CDR3 has 15 amino acids. With 0 bases removed from V and 4 bases from J, the gap between germline ends came to 9 bases. Germline lookup yields CDR1 SNHLY and CDR2 FYNNEI. CDR3 protein: CASSEARQLNEKLFF. DNA of the CDR3: TGTGCCAGCAGTGAAGCGCGGCAGCTTAATGAAAAACTGTTTTTT.

V gene TRBV5-4 combines with J gene TRBJ1-2; the D gene is possibly TRBD1 (5 bases). Germline values: CDR1 SGHNT, CDR2 YYREEE (reference sequence). The V and J ends lost 4 bases and 8 bases respectively, with 15 bases between them. The CDR3 contains 13 residues. The CDR3 spells CASSRGTERGYTF. DNA of the CDR3: TGTGCCAGCAGCCGAGGGACGGAGCGGGGCTACACCTTC.

The V call is TRBV28, the J call TRBJ1-5; no firm D call. The CDR3 has 14 amino acids. Trimming stripped 2 bases from V and 1 base from J, with 6 bases between. Looked up from germline, CDR1 is MDHEN and CDR2 is SYDVKM. In DNA form, the CDR3 reads TGTGCCAGCAGTTTAGGAGGGAGCAATCAGCCCCAGCATTTT. Residues: CASSLGGSNQPQHF.

V is TRBV19 and J is TRBJ2-3, with TRBD2 matching over 13 bases. V lost 3 bases, J lost 7 bases, and 7 bases stayed unmatched. CDR1 and CDR2 from the germline V gene are LNHDA and SQIVND (reference sequence). The CDR3 runs to 16 residues. The CDR3 sequence is CASSIQTSGRSNTQYF. CDR3 sequence (DNA): TGTGCCAGTAGTATTCAGACTAGCGGGAGGTCAAATACGCAGTATTTT.

The J gene is TRBJ1-1, the V gene TRBV29-1, with a possible D match to TRBD1 (5 bases). The CDR3 extends over 13 amino acids. From germline, CDR1 is SQVTM and CDR2 ANQGSEA. V was cut by 6 bases and J by 0 bases, with 11 bases left in between. CDR3 nucleotides: TGCAGCGTGGGACGAAATATGAACACTGAAGCTTTCTTT. This translates into CSVGRNMNTEAFF.

This chain connects TRBV27 to TRBJ2-1; 14 positions agree with TRBD2. The germline gives CDR1 MNHEY, CDR2 SMNVEV (reference sequence). V gave up 5 bases and J gave up 4 bases; unmatched junction bases: 7. The CDR3 totals 17 residues. DNA for the CDR3: TGTGCCAGCAGTCCCAGGACTAGCGGGAGGAAATACAATGAGCAGTTCTTC. This sequence encodes CASSPRTSGRKYNEQFF.

This clone was seen a few times. This rearrangement joins TRBV27 to TRBJ1-6; 7 nucleotides match TRBD1. After removal of 0 bases from V and 6 bases from J, the junction contained 2 bases not matched to a gene. The CDR3 totals 15 residues. The germline V gene has CDR1 MNHEY and CDR2 SMNVEV (reference sequence). The CDR3 nucleotides are TGTGCCAGCAGTTTATCCGGGACAGCTAATTCACCCCTCCACTTT. This encodes CASSLSGTANSPLHF.

This chain connects TRBV19 to TRBJ2-1; D gene uncertain. The V end was cut by 3 bases, the J end by 3 bases, with 9 bases between. This CDR3 region has 14 residues. From germline, CDR1 is LNHDA and CDR2 SQIVND (reference sequence). The CDR3 reads CASSIGSGYNEQFF. The DNA of the CDR3 is TGTGCCAGTAGTATCGGGTCAGGCTACAATGAGCAGTTCTTC.

The V and J genes are TRBV29-1 and TRBJ2-3, with 7 bases aligning to TRBD1. The germline V gene encodes CDR1 SQVTM and CDR2 ANQGSEA. V trimming: 5 bases; J trimming: 3 bases; junction bases outside the gene matches: 5. The CDR3 has 13 residues. The CDR3 is CSVKSTGTDTQYF. The CDR3 nucleotides are TGCAGCGTTAAATCGACAGGGACAGATACGCAGTATTTT.

The chain employs TRBV6-1 and TRBJ2-7; a weak D match, TRBD2 (6 bases). CDR3 size: 15 residues. The V gene lost 9 bases and the J gene lost 2 bases, with 20 bases spanning the gap. CDR1 is MNHNS, CDR2 SASEGT, per germline. The CDR3 protein is CASTRTIGEPYEQYF. The CDR3 bases are TGTGCCAGTACTAGGACTATCGGGGAACCCTACGAGCAGTACTTC.

For this clone: The junction differs from germline at one of its ends, possibly a read error. V and J are TRBV7-7 and TRBJ2-5, with TRBD2 matching over 9 bases. The CDR3 consists of 15 residues. Germline V lookup: CDR1 SSHAT, CDR2 FNYEAQ (reference sequence). The CDR3 loop reads CASTRREGPQETQYF. The CDR3 DNA follows: TGTGCTAGCACCCGGCGGGAGGGCCCCCAAGAGACCCAGTACTTC.

This clone was found a few times. The junction shows a germline mismatch at one end, possibly a read error. This chain connects TRBV7-7 to TRBJ2-5; 11 bases are shared with TRBD1. The germline V gene encodes CDR1 SSHAT and CDR2 FNYEAQ (reference sequence). This CDR3 region has 15 residues. CDR3 region: CASSLGTGGQETQYF. The CDR3, as DNA: TGTGCTAGCAGCTTAGGGACAGGGGGCCAAGAGACCCAGTACTTC.

This CDR3 reads CASRFPLGAEAFF. Written as DNA, the CDR3 is TGTGCCAGTAGATTCCCACTTGGGGCTGAAGCTTTCTTT. The chain couples TRBV19 to TRBJ1-1; D call uncertain. V lost 6 bases and J lost 6, with 14 bases in between. Germline CDR1 reads LNHDA; CDR2 reads SQIVND (reference sequence). CDR3 length equals 13 residues.

CDR3 nucleotides: TGTGCCAGCAGCTTAGGGGGGCTCGAACTGTTTTTT. It translates to CASSLGGLELFF. V gene TRBV11-2 combines with J gene TRBJ1-4, with D perhaps matching TRBD1 (6 bases). The V and J ends lost 1 base and 12 bases respectively, with 9 bases between them. This CDR3 comprises 12 residues. Germline CDR1 reads SGHAT; CDR2 reads FQNNGV. Together with reference TRBV11-2 and TRBJ1-4, the CDR3 gives the full variable domain: EAGVAQSPRYKIIEKRQSVAFWCNPISGHATLYWYQQILGQGPKLLIQFQNNGVVDDSQLPKDRFSAERLKGVDSTLKIQPAKLEDSAVYLCASSLGGLELFFGSGTQLSVL.

The chain joins TRBV27 to TRBJ1-1; D call uncertain. CDR3 length: 13 residues. The V gene lost 5 bases and the J gene lost 1 base, with 8 bases spanning the gap. Germline CDR1 MNHEY, CDR2 SMNVEV (reference sequence). The CDR3 DNA follows: TGTGCCAGCAGTGTTCAACAGAACACTGAAGCTTTCTTT. As protein: CASSVQQNTEAFF.

V usage is TRBV6-1 and J usage is TRBJ2-7, with D possibly being TRBD1 or TRBD2 (5 bases each). This CDR3 has 13 amino acids. Trimming took off 5 bases at V and 6 bases at J, with 14 bases between the two ends. From germline, CDR1 is MNHNS and CDR2 SASEGT. In DNA form, the CDR3 reads TGTGCCAGCAGTCGGGACCAGGGTGGCGAGCAGTACTTC. Its translation is CASSRDQGGEQYF.

This sequence joins TRBV15 and TRBJ1-6; D ambiguous. Between the trimmed V and J ends, which lost 0 bases and 7 bases, there was a span of 1 base. This CDR3 is built from 12 residues. Germline CDR1 reads LNHNV; CDR2 reads YYDKDF (reference sequence). For the CDR3, the DNA is TGTGCCACCAGCAGAGAAAATTCACCCCTCCACTTT. Its protein product is CATSRENSPLHF. Variable domain in full (rest from reference TRBV15 and TRBJ1-6): DAMVIQNPRYQVTQFGKPVTLSCSQTLNHNVMYWYQQKSSQAPKLLFHYYDKDFNNEADTPDNFQSRRPNTSFCFLDIRSPGLGDTAMYLCATSRENSPLHFGNGTRLTVT.

The chain has TRBV14 and TRBJ1-6, with no clear D. Deletions cut 5 bases from V and 10 bases from J, with 12 bases between. The germline CDR1 and CDR2 sequences are SGHDN and FVKESK. The CDR3 length is 13 residues. The chain's CDR3 is CASSEMLVSPLHF. Written as DNA, the CDR3 is TGTGCCAGCAGCGAGATGCTCGTGTCACCCCTCCACTTT.

V and J are TRBV15 and TRBJ1-1; 7 bases fit TRBD1. Looked up from germline, CDR1 is LNHNV and CDR2 is YYDKDF (reference sequence). V lost 0 bases and J lost 3; bases outside the gene matches: 1. CDR3 length equals 14 residues. CDR3 amino acids: CATSRDQGDTEAFF. The CDR3 DNA reads as TGTGCCACCAGCAGAGATCAGGGGGACACTGAAGCTTTCTTT.

This chain links TRBV21-1 with TRBJ2-3; TRBD2, the D gene given by the table, was not confirmed from the DNA. TRBV21-1 is termed a pseudogene. The length of the CDR3 is 13 residues. The CDR3 nucleotides read TGTGCCAGCAGCAATTCGGCGGTGAGCACGCAGTATTTT. As protein: CASSNSAVSTQYF.

V is TRBV4-2 and J is TRBJ2-1, with D hard to call. V shed 0 bases and J shed 5 bases, with 11 bases lying between them. The CDR3 is 15 residues long. CDR1 is LGHNA and CDR2 is YNFKEQ in the germline V gene. The DNA of the CDR3 is TGTGCCAGCAGCCAAGACGGGCTAGAAAACAATGAGCAGTTCTTC. It specifies CASSQDGLENNEQFF.

This clone was observed a handful of times. The V gene is TRBV7-9, the J gene TRBJ1-5, with D unclear. V was shortened by 3 bases and J by 0 bases, with 6 bases between the two germline ends. This CDR3 has 14 residues. Germline V gene lookup returns CDR1 SEHNR and CDR2 FQNEAQ (reference sequence). CDR3 loop: CASSLGNSNQPQHF. The CDR3 DNA is TGTGCCAGCAGCTTGGGGAATAGCAATCAGCCCCAGCATTTT.

The CDR3 loop is CASNARTTLSGEQFF. The CDR3 region has the DNA TGTGCCAGCAATGCGAGGACTACCCTAAGTGGTGAGCAGTTCTTC. The chain combines TRBV2 with TRBJ2-1; possibly TRBD2 for D (6 bases). The germline V gene has CDR1 SNHLY and CDR2 FYNNEI. The CDR3 is 15 amino acids. V dropped 7 bases and J dropped 9 bases, with 22 bases sitting between them.

The J gene is TRBJ2-3, the V gene TRBV27; 13 nucleotides align to TRBD2. Germline V lookup: CDR1 MNHEY, CDR2 SMNVEV (reference sequence). The V and J ends lost 3 bases and 6 bases, in that order; junction bases with no gene match: 12. This CDR3 spans 18 amino acids. The CDR3 DNA follows: TGTGCCAGCAGTTTTACCGGGACTAGCGGGGTTGGGGTCGATACGCAGTATTTT. Translated, it gives CASSFTGTSGVGVDTQYF.

Worth noting for this clone: Distinct nucleotide sequences in the sample also encode this CDR3. This sequence joins TRBV6-5 and TRBJ1-2; unclear D gene. V was cut by 0 bases and J by 2 bases, with 10 bases left in between. Per germline, CDR1 MNHEY and CDR2 SVGAGI. CDR3 length equals 15 residues. The DNA for the CDR3 is TGTGCCAGCAGTTACTCGTACGGAGAGAACTATGGCTACACCTTC. Amino acid sequence: CASSYSYGENYGYTF.

This chain joins TRBV7-6 and TRBJ2-1, with 11 bases that match TRBD1. Trimming cost V 5 bases and J 5 bases; bases outside gene matches: 8. From germline, CDR1 is SGHVS and CDR2 FNYEAQ. The CDR3 spans 16 residues. This CDR3 is CASSLGQGAYNNEQFF. The CDR3 coding sequence is TGTGCCAGCAGCCTCGGACAGGGGGCATACAACAATGAGCAGTTCTTC.

This chain uses TRBV19 with TRBJ2-7; a weak D match, TRBD1 (6 bases). CDR1 and CDR2 from the germline V gene are LNHDA and SQIVND (reference sequence). The CDR3 covers 14 residues. With 3 bases removed from V and 6 bases from J, the gap between germline ends came to 15 bases. This chain's CDR3 is CASSIGQGTIEQYF. The DNA of the CDR3 is TGTGCCAGTAGTATCGGGCAGGGGACCATCGAGCAGTACTTC. Combining the CDR3 with reference TRBV19 and TRBJ2-7 gives the whole variable domain DGGITQSPKYLFRKEGQNVTLSCEQNLNHDAMYWYRQDPGQGLRLIYYSQIVNDFQKGDIAEGYSVSREKKESFPLTVTSAQKNPTAFYLCASSIGQGTIEQYFGPGTRLTVT.

The chain joins TRBV5-6 to TRBJ1-2, with no clear D. The CDR3 contains 12 residues. V was pared by 1 base and J by 6 bases, with 7 bases between. Per the germline V gene, CDR1 is SGHDT and CDR2 is YYEEEE. CDR3 bases: TGTGCCAGCAGCTTGAGTAGCCATGGCTACACCTTC. It codes for CASSLSSHGYTF.

The chain links TRBV14 to TRBJ2-2; TRBD1 might be the D (5 bases). Germline loops: CDR1 SGHDN, CDR2 FVKESK. V lost 2 bases to trimming and J lost 4 bases, with 8 bases between them. CDR3 size: 14 residues. The CDR3 region has the DNA TGTGCCAGCAGCCAACGACAGACCACCGGGGAGCTGTTTTTT. Residues: CASSQRQTTGELFF.

V is TRBV7-2 and J is TRBJ1-6; D gene unclear. Germline V CDR1 and CDR2: SGHTA, FQGNSA. V lost 5 bases, J lost 6 bases, and 14 bases lay in between. The CDR3 is made up of 15 amino acids. CDR3 bases: TGTGCCAGCAGCCGCTTTGTTTCATCTAATTCACCCCTCCACTTT. Translation: CASSRFVSSNSPLHF.

The J gene is TRBJ1-1, the V gene TRBV29-1, with a tentative D call TRBD1 (6 bases). Trimming removed 4 bases at V and 2 bases at J, with 14 bases between. The CDR3 is 14 residues long. From germline, CDR1 is SQVTM and CDR2 ANQGSEA. CDR3 nucleotide sequence: TGCAGCGTTGTGGGACATTCGGGAAACACTGAAGCTTTCTTT. It specifies CSVVGHSGNTEAFF.